This entry lists 24 T cell receptor beta chains sequenced from one sample in a study of shared clonotypes between healthy human individuals. Clones were sequenced by immunoSEQ multiplex PCR, and TCRdb holds only the in-frame ones, with some missing. The data hold about 1 million clones, with roughly 70% observed a single time. Sequenced sample: memory CD4+ T cells sorted from blood. As to subset: CD45RA-negative fraction. The receptors were sampled from a man aged 18 to 29 in good health.

This chain joins TRBV5-1 and TRBJ1-1; 8 bases map to TRBD1. V was pared by 4 bases and J by 3 bases, with 11 bases of the junction left unmatched. CDR1 is SGHRS and CDR2 is YFSETQ in the germline V gene. CDR3 length equals 16 residues. The CDR3, as DNA: TGCGCCAGCAGCCTCCGACAGGGGCGAATAGACACTGAAGCTTTCTTT. It codes for CASSLRQGRIDTEAFF. The full variable domain, with the rest looked up from reference TRBV5-1 and TRBJ1-1, is KAGVTQTPRYLIKTRGQQVTLSCSPISGHRSVSWYQQTPGQGLQFLFEYFSETQRNKGNFPGRFSGRQFSNSRSEMNVSTLELGDSALYLCASSLRQGRIDTEAFFGQGTRLTVV.

The chain has TRBV14 and TRBJ2-3, with a weak D call TRBD2 (6 bases). The germline CDR1 and CDR2 sequences are SGHDN and FVKESK. Trimming took 5 bases from V and 3 from J, leaving 15 bases between them. The CDR3 is made up of 15 amino acids. CDR3 in DNA: TGTGCCAGCAGCGTTGCGACCGGGGGTACAGATACGCAGTATTTT. The encoded protein is CASSVATGGTDTQYF.

This chain joins TRBV6-1 and TRBJ2-7, with 7 bases lining up with TRBD1. V gave up 8 bases and J gave up 5 bases; unmatched junction bases: 12. CDR3 size: 14 residues. CDR1 is MNHNS and CDR2 is SASEGT in the germline V gene. This CDR3 is CASLKRQGEDEQYF. CDR3 nucleotide sequence: TGTGCCAGCCTAAAGCGACAGGGCGAGGACGAGCAGTACTTC.

Note on this clone: At one of its ends the junction is not consistent with the germline gene, which may arise from a read error. The CDR3 DNA follows: TGTGCCAGCAGTCAAGCGGGAGACTACAATGAGCAGTTCTTC. Translated, it gives CASSQAGDYNEQFF. This chain links TRBV6-1 with TRBJ2-1; TRBD2 matches 8 bases. CDR1 MNHNS and CDR2 SASEGT come from the germline V gene. This CDR3 has 14 residues.

V usage is TRBV30 and J usage is TRBJ2-5; D call uncertain. The CDR3 has 12 amino acids. V was trimmed by 4 bases and J by 0 bases, leaving 6 bases between them. Germline assignment: CDR1 GTSNPN and CDR2 SVGIG (reference sequence). The CDR3 region is CAWTTYQETQYF. The CDR3 DNA follows: TGTGCCTGGACCACCTACCAAGAGACCCAGTACTTC.

V usage is TRBV6-1 and J usage is TRBJ1-5, with a tentative D call TRBD1 (5 bases). Trimming stripped 1 base from V and 2 bases from J, with 9 bases between. CDR3 size: 15 residues. The germline V gene encodes CDR1 MNHNS and CDR2 SASEGT. The DNA of the CDR3 is TGTGCCAGCAGTGAAGAGCTAGGGGGCAATCAGCCCCAGCATTTT. Protein sequence: CASSEELGGNQPQHF.

This sequence joins TRBV9 and TRBJ2-2; tentatively, D is TRBD1 or TRBD2 (5 bases each). CDR3 length: 18 residues. Trimming stripped 0 bases from V and 5 bases from J, with 20 bases between. Germline lookup yields CDR1 SGDLS and CDR2 YYNGEE. The chain's CDR3 is CASSVALRVQGETGELFF. The CDR3 region has the DNA TGTGCCAGCAGCGTAGCCCTTCGAGTCCAGGGAGAAACCGGGGAGCTGTTTTTT.

The chain couples TRBV5-1 to TRBJ2-2; D not certain. The germline V gene has CDR1 SGHRS and CDR2 YFSETQ. V lost 5 bases, J lost 0 bases, and 11 bases lay in between. This CDR3 comprises 15 residues. CDR3: CASRVGVANTGELFF. DNA for the CDR3: TGCGCCAGCAGGGTAGGAGTCGCGAACACCGGGGAGCTGTTTTTT.

The table lists this clone with a count of one. The chain carries TRBV5-4 and TRBJ1-2; D uncertain. Germline V gene lookup returns CDR1 SGHNT and CDR2 YYREEE (reference sequence). The CDR3 spans 15 residues. Between the trimmed V and J ends, which lost 2 bases and 4 bases, there was a span of 15 bases. Here the CDR3 reads CASSFSPLTTYGYTF. The CDR3 DNA reads TGTGCCAGCAGCTTTTCCCCACTAACCACCTATGGCTACACCTTC.

This clone is a singleton in its sample. The V call is TRBV4-2, the J call TRBJ2-2; 10 nucleotides agree with TRBD2. This CDR3 spans 17 amino acids. The J segment lost 4 bases and the V segment lost 7 bases, leaving 12 bases of the junction unmatched. The germline gives CDR1 LGHNA, CDR2 YNFKEQ. CDR3 sequence reads: CASTGRASGSITGELFF. In nucleotides, the CDR3 is TGTGCCAGCACCGGAAGGGCTAGCGGGAGCATCACCGGGGAGCTGTTTTTT.

This clone was recorded only once. The chain recombines TRBV2 with TRBJ2-5; perhaps D is TRBD1 or TRBD2 (5 bases each). Trimming removed 5 bases at V and 4 bases at J, with 14 bases between. This CDR3 contains 14 residues. CDR1 is SNHLY and CDR2 is FYNNEI in the germline V gene. CDR3 in DNA: TGTGCCAGCAGTTCGAGGGGTAGGGGAGAGACCCAGTACTTC. Translating gives CASSSRGRGETQYF.

This chain joins TRBV2 and TRBJ2-5; D uncertain. V lost 7 bases, J lost 0 bases, and 12 bases lay in between. The CDR3 length is 14 residues. CDR1 and CDR2 from the germline V gene are SNHLY and FYNNEI. The CDR3 nucleotides are TGTGCCAGCACCCAGTTCGGAAACCAAGAGACCCAGTACTTC. It translates to CASTQFGNQETQYF. Full variable domain (rest looked up from reference TRBV2 and TRBJ2-5): EPEVTQTPSHQVTQMGQEVILRCVPISNHLYFYWYRQILGQKVEFLVSFYNNEISEKSEIFDDQFSVERPDGSNFTLKIRSTKLEDSAMYFCASTQFGNQETQYFGPGTRLLVL.

The rearrangement links TRBV11-3 to TRBJ2-7; TRBD2 is a possible D gene (6 bases). This CDR3 comprises 13 residues. CDR1 and CDR2 (germline): SGHNT, YENEEA. Trimming took off 3 bases at V and 6 bases at J, with 12 bases between the two ends. The CDR3 region is CASSLDYKGEQYF. The CDR3 DNA is TGTGCCAGCAGCTTGGACTATAAGGGCGAGCAGTACTTC.

This clone was seen only a few times. This chain connects TRBV2 to TRBJ1-2; no firm D call. V was trimmed by 4 bases and J by 7 bases, leaving 7 bases between them. In germline, CDR1 is SNHLY, CDR2 FYNNEI. CDR3 length: 11 amino acids. The CDR3 spells CASSALRGYTF. The CDR3 DNA reads as TGTGCCAGCAGTGCCCTACGTGGCTACACCTTC.

V gene TRBV2 combines with J gene TRBJ2-7; a weak D match, TRBD1 (5 bases). Trimming left V 4 bases short and J 2 bases short, with 12 bases between. There are 14 residues in the CDR3. Germline V gene lookup returns CDR1 SNHLY and CDR2 FYNNEI. CDR3 residues: CASSGQGFPYEQYF. CDR3 coding DNA: TGTGCCAGCAGTGGTCAGGGCTTCCCCTACGAGCAGTACTTC.

The genes are TRBV7-2 and TRBJ1-2, with 7 bases lining up with TRBD1. Germline loops: CDR1 SGHTA, CDR2 FQGNSA. With V trimmed by 2 bases and J by 7 bases, 4 bases remained unmatched. There are 13 residues in the CDR3. In nucleotides, the CDR3 is TGTGCCAGCAGCTTAAGGGGGCTGTTTGGCTACACCTTC. It translates to CASSLRGLFGYTF.

The chain is built from TRBV18 and TRBJ1-5; unclear D gene. Per the germline V gene, CDR1 is KGHSH and CDR2 is LQKENI. The V gene lost 4 bases and the J gene lost 3 bases, with 13 bases spanning the gap. The CDR3 has 15 amino acids. For the CDR3, the DNA is TGTGCCAGCTCACAGCGCGGAACAGTCAATCAGCCCCAGCATTTT. Translating it yields CASSQRGTVNQPQHF. The whole variable domain, remainder taken from reference TRBV18 and TRBJ1-5, is NAGVMQNPRHLVRRRGQEARLRCSPMKGHSHVYWYRQLPEEGLKFMVYLQKENIIDESGMPKERFSAEFPKEGPSILRIQQVVRGDSAAYFCASSQRGTVNQPQHFGDGTRLSIL.

This chain joins TRBV11-2 and TRBJ1-6; TRBD1 might be the D (6 bases). CDR1 is SGHAT, CDR2 FQNNGV, per germline. V was pared by 3 bases and J by 7 bases, with 13 bases between. The CDR3 runs to 15 residues. This CDR3 reads CASSFQQGTNSPLHF. CDR3 coding DNA: TGTGCCAGCAGCTTTCAACAGGGCACGAATTCACCCCTCCACTTT.

This clone was seen more than once but under ten times. At the DNA level, this CDR3 is encoded by other sequences in the same sample as well. The chain combines TRBV11-2 with TRBJ2-7, with D unresolved. In germline, CDR1 is SGHAT, CDR2 FQNNGV. Trimming took 1 base from V and 3 from J, leaving 7 bases between them. This CDR3 contains 13 residues. CDR3 DNA sequence: TGTGCCAGCAGCTTAGGGCTTGACTACGAGCAGTACTTC. Protein sequence: CASSLGLDYEQYF.

This chain links TRBV6-5 with TRBJ2-2; D possibly corresponds to TRBD2 (7 bases). The CDR3 consists of 15 residues. The V and J ends lost 6 bases and 1 base respectively, with 12 bases between them. From germline, CDR1 is MNHEY and CDR2 SVGAGI. This CDR3 reads CASSLGGGNTGELFF. Written as DNA, the CDR3 is TGTGCCAGCAGCCTAGGGGGGGGGAACACCGGGGAGCTGTTTTTT.

The J gene is TRBJ1-3, the V gene TRBV27, with D perhaps TRBD1 (5 bases). The germline V gene encodes CDR1 MNHEY and CDR2 SMNVEV (reference sequence). The V end was cut by 4 bases, the J end by 0 bases, with 16 bases between. There are 17 residues in the CDR3. CDR3 protein: CASSSLRDRSSGNTIYF. DNA of the CDR3: TGTGCCAGCAGTTCCCTACGGGACCGGAGCTCTGGAAACACCATATATTTT.

The rearrangement joins TRBV7-3 to TRBJ1-5; D remains unclear. CDR1 and CDR2 from the germline V gene are SGHTA and FQGTGA. V was pared by 0 bases and J by 3 bases, with 3 bases between. The CDR3 totals 13 residues. The CDR3, as DNA: TGTGCCAGCAGCTTAACCGACAATCAGCCCCAGCATTTT. It specifies CASSLTDNQPQHF.

This sequence joins TRBV18 and TRBJ1-1; D is ambiguous. Germline CDR1 is KGHSH and CDR2 is LQKENI. Deletions cut 2 bases from V and 1 base from J, with 8 bases between. The CDR3 loop spans 14 amino acids. CDR3 residues: CASSPWEGNTEAFF. As DNA, the CDR3 is TGTGCCAGCTCACCATGGGAAGGGAACACTGAAGCTTTCTTT.

This clone was recorded many times. This sequence joins TRBV7-9 and TRBJ2-3, with 8 bases that match TRBD2. This CDR3 region has 15 residues. V shed 4 bases, J shed 1 base, and the junction held 4 bases outside the gene matches. The V gene's germline CDR1 is SEHNR and CDR2 FQNEAQ (reference sequence). This CDR3 reads CASSSPGLGTDTQYF. In nucleotides, the CDR3 is TGTGCCAGCAGCTCACCGGGACTAGGCACAGATACGCAGTATTTT. Full variable domain (outside the CDR3, taken from reference TRBV7-9 and TRBJ2-3): DTGVSQNPRHKITKRGQNVTFRCDPISEHNRLYWYRQTLGQGPEFLTYFQNEAQLEKSRLLSDRFSAERPKGSFSTLEIQRTEQGDSAMYLCASSSPGLGTDTQYFGPGTRLTVL.